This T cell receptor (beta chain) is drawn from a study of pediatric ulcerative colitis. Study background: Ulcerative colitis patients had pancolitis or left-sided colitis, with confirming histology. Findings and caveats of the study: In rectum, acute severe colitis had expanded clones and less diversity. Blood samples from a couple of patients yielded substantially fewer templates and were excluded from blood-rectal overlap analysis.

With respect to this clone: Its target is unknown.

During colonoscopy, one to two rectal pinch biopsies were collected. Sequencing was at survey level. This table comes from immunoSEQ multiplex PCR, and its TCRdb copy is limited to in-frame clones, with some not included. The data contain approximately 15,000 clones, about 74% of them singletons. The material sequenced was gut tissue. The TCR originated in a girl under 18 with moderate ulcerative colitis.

The CDR3 coding sequence is TGTGCCAGCAGCCTAGCGGGGGCGCGAGGTGGCTACACCTTC. Protein: CASSLAGARGGYTF. The rearrangement links TRBV27 to TRBJ1-2; weak D call: TRBD1 (6 bases). Deletions cut 6 bases from V and 7 bases from J, with 18 bases between. There are 14 residues in the CDR3. In germline, CDR1 is MNHEY, CDR2 SMNVEV (reference sequence).